Below, one T cell receptor beta chain is given with its context. This record belongs to a study of T cell changes during pregnancy in multiple sclerosis. Method: immunoSEQ multiplex PCR; TCRdb's copy keeps in-frame clones and lacks some. Of 65,000 to 90,000 clones detected, 91% appear once; the ten largest clones hold 3% to 4.5%. The V and J ends lost 4 bases and 5 bases, in that order; junction bases with no gene match: 6. The CDR3 spans 14 residues. Germline V gene sequence: CDR1 SNHLY, CDR2 FYNNEI. This sequence originates from a female donor in good health, serving as a control in a pregnancy study. Some clones in this sample may be carry-over from other donors' samples. This chain uses TRBV2 with TRBJ2-5, with TRBD2 matching 8 bases. This sample comprised PBMCs, obtained in the first trimester of pregnancy. CDR3 in DNA: TGTGCCAGCAGTGGGGGACTAGTACTGGAGACCCAGTACTTC. Its translation: CASSGGLVLETQYF.